The source of this T cell receptor beta chain is a study of T cell changes during pregnancy in multiple sclerosis. The repertoire was sequenced with immunoSEQ multiplex PCR; TCRdb's copy has only in-frame clones and lacks some. The table has roughly 51,000 clones, approximately 94% seen once. This clonotype originated in a female donor with multiple sclerosis, enrolled in a pregnancy study. The material sequenced was CD8+ T cells from peripheral blood mononuclear cells, taken before pregnancy.

The CDR3 loop is CASRQGGHEQYF. Written as DNA, the CDR3 is TGCGCCAGTAGACAGGGAGGCCACGAGCAGTACTTC. The chain is built from TRBV5-1 and TRBJ2-7; the D gene is possibly TRBD1 (7 bases). The germline CDR1 and CDR2 sequences are SGHRS and YFSETQ. This CDR3 contains 12 residues. V dropped 8 bases and J dropped 5 bases, with 14 bases sitting between them.